This T cell receptor (beta chain) was captured in a study of shared clonotypes between healthy human individuals. CDR3 length equals 15 residues. The ends were cut back, 6 bases at V and 2 bases at J, with 17 bases in the middle. Germline lookup yields CDR1 ENHRY and CDR2 SYGVKD. The team ran DNA from unsorted PBMCs on ten immunoSEQ deep assay plates for sequencing. Sequenced by immunoSEQ multiplex PCR; TCRdb stores in-frame clones only, minus some. The sample holds about 500,000 clones, around 77% seen once. The J gene is TRBJ2-7, the V gene TRBV10-3; D is ambiguous. Sample: PBMCs. This TCR was recovered from a woman aged 40-49 years in good health. Some clones in this sample may be carry-over from other donors' samples. The CDR3 DNA reads TGTGCCATCAGAGACAAGGCGACTGCCACCTACGAGCAGTACTTC. Translated, it gives CAIRDKATATYEQYF.